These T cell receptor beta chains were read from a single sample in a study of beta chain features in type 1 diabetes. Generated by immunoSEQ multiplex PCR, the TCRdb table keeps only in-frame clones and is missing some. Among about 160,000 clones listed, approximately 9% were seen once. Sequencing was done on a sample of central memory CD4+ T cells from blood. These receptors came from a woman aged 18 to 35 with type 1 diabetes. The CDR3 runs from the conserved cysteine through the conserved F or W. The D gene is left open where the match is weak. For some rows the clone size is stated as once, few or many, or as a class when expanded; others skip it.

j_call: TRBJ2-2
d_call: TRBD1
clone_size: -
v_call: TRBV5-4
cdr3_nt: TGTGCCAGCAGCCAAGGACAGGCTAACACCGGGGAGCTGTTTTTT
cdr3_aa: CASSQGQANTGELFF

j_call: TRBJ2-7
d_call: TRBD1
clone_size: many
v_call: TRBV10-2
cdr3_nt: TGCGCCAGCAGGGACAGGGGCTACGAGCAGTACTTC
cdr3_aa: CASRDRGYEQYF

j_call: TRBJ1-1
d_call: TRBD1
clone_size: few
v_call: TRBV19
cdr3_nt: TGTGCCAGCTCTCGACAGGGGCTCACTGAAGCTTTCTTT
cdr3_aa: CASSRQGLTEAFF

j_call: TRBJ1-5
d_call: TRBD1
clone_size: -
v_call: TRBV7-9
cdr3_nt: TGTGCCAGCAGCTTTTCCGGGACAGTCAATCAGCCCCAGCATTTT
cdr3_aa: CASSFSGTVNQPQHF

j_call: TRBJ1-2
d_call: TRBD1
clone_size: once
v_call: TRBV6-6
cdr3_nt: TGTGCCAGCAGGGGGGACAGCCTCTATGGCTACACCTTC
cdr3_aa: CASRGDSLYGYTF

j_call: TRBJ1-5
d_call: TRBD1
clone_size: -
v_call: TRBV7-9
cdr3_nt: TGTGCCAGCAGCGAGGGACAGGGGAACCAGCCCCAGCATTTT
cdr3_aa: CASSEGQGNQPQHF

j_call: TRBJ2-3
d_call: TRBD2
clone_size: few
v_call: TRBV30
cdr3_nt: TGTGCCTGGACTGGTGGCGGGAGCCCAGATACGCAGTATTTT
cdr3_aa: CAWTGGGSPDTQYF

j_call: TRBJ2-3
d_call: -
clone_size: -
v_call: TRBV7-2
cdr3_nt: TGTGCCAGCAGTTTAGATCTACCTAGCACAGATACGCAGTATTTT
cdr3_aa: CASSLDLPSTDTQYF

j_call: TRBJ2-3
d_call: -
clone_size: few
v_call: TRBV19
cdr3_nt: TGTGCCAGTAGTTCGCAGCACAGGGCAGGAGATACGCAGTATTTT
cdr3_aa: CASSSQHRAGDTQYF

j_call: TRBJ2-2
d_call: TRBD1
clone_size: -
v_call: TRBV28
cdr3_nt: TGTGCCAGCAGGCGGTTGACAGGGAATATAGGGGCCGGGGAGCTGTTTTTT
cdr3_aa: CASRRLTGNIGAGELFF

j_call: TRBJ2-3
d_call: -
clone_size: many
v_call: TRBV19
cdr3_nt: TGTGCCAGTAGTAGTGGAGGGGACGTTACGCAGTATTTT
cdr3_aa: CASSSGGDVTQYF

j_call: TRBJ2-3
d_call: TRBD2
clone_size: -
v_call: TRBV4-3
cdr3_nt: TGCGCCAGCAGCCGAGCGGGGGATAAAGATACGCAGTATTTT
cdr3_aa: CASSRAGDKDTQYF

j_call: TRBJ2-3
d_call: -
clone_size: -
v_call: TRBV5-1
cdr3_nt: TGCGCCAGCAGCCTTCCCCCCACAGATACGCAGTATTTT
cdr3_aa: CASSLPPTDTQYF

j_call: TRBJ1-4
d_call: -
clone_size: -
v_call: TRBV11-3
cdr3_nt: TGTGCCAGCAGCTTAGGCGTGAAACTGTTTTTT
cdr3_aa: CASSLGVKLFF

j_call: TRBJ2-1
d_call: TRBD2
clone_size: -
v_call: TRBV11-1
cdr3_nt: TGTGCCAGCAGCTTAACCCTAGCGGGAGAGTACAATGAGCAGTTCTTC
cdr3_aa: CASSLTLAGEYNEQFF

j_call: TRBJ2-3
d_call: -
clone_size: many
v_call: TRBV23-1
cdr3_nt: TGCGCCAGCAGTCAAAAATCCGCTAGCCTGGGAACAGATACGCAGTATTTT
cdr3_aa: CASSQKSASLGTDTQYF

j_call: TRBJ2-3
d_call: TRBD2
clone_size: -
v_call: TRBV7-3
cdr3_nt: TGTGCCAGCAGCTTAGGCCTAGCGGGAAGCACAGATACGCAGTATTTT
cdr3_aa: CASSLGLAGSTDTQYF

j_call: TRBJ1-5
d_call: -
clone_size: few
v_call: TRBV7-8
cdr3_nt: TGTGCCAGCAGCTTAGGGGGTGAGGGTCGACAGCCCCAGCATTTT
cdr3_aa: CASSLGGEGRQPQHF

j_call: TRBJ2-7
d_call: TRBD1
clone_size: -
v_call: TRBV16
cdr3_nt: TGTGCCAGCAGCCCGGACAGGGGACCGGCCTACGAGCAGTACTTC
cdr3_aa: CASSPDRGPAYEQYF

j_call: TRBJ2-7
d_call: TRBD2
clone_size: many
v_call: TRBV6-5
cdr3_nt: TGTGCCAGCGCCCTAGCGGGGGGGCAGTACTTC
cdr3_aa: CASALAGGQYF

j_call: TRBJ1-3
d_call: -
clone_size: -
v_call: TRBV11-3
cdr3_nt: TGTGCCAGCAGCTTAGATCAAGGCGGATCGGCCTCTGGAAACACCATATATTTT
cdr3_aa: CASSLDQGGSASGNTIYF

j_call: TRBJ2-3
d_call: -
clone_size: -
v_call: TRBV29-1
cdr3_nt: TGCAGCGTTGAAAGGTGGGGGCGGGATACGCAGTATTTT
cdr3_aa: CSVERWGRDTQYF

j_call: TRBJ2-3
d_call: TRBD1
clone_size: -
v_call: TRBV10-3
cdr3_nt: TGTGCCATCAGGGGACAGAGCACAGATACGCAGTATTTT
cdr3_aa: CAIRGQSTDTQYF

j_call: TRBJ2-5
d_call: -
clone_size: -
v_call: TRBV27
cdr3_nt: TGTGCCAGCAGTTTACGAGGACAAGAGACCCAGTACTTC
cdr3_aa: CASSLRGQETQYF